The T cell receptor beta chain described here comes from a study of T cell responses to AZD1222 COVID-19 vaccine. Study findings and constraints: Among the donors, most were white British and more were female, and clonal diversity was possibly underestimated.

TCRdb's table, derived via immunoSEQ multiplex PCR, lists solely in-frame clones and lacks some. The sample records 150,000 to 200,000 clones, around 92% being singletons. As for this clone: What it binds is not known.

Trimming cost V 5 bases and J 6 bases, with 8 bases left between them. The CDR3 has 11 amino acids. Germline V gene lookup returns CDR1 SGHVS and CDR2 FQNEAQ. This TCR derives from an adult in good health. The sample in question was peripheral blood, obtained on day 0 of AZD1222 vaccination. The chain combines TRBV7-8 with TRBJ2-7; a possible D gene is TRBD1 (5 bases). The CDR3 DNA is TGTGCCAGCAGCGGAAGGGGCGAGCAGTACGTC. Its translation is CASSGRGEQYV.